This TCR beta chain originates from a study of blood T cell repertoires in COVID-19. The overall study: From the United States, Italy and Spain came samples of acute and convalescent COVID-19. PBMCs, B-cell-depleted T cells, or T cells were the source of the cDNA or gDNA that made up the material.

The CDR3 consists of 16 residues. CDR1 and CDR2 (germline): SEHNR, FQNEAQ (reference sequence). V lost 3 bases to trimming and J lost 8 bases; unmatched junction nucleotides: 11. Method: immunoSEQ multiplex PCR; TCRdb's copy keeps in-frame clones and lacks some. The profile covers 150,000 or so clones, with approximately 90% appearing a single time and roughly 1.6% taken by the ten largest. The receptor's source is a woman aged 45-65 years with acute or convalescent COVID-19. The source material was peripheral blood. J is TRBJ1-4 and V is TRBV7-9; TRBD1 matches at 8 bases. The CDR3 protein is CASSFADRGWKEKLFF. CDR3 coding DNA: TGTGCCAGCAGCTTTGCCGACAGGGGATGGAAAGAAAAACTGTTTTTT.